The TCR beta chain under discussion was sequenced for a study of breast tumors, draining lymph nodes, adjacent tissues. Study conclusions and caveats: Tumors had less TCR diversity than lymph nodes, more than nontumor tissue. Tumor T cell lymph node origin was a supported hypothesis, not proven.

TCRdb passed the multiplex PCR reads through MiXCR, listing each CDR3 protein once. The sample consists of approximately 13,000 distinct CDR3 sequences, 50% of them appearing once. A few counts support this clonotype. Its target is not known. The V end lost 0 bases, the J end lost 4 bases, and 9 bases lay between the germline ends. CDR3 length equals 14 residues. In germline, CDR1 is LGHNA, CDR2 YSLEER. V is TRBV4-3 and J is TRBJ1-2, with no clear D. The sequenced material came from tumor-adjacent breast tissue. This clonotype was sampled from a female donor with breast cancer. Some clones in this sample may be carry-over from other donors' samples. CDR3 coding DNA: TGCGCCAGCAGCCAAGATGCGGTCGGCTATGGCTACACCTTC. Encoded protein: CASSQDAVGYGYTF.